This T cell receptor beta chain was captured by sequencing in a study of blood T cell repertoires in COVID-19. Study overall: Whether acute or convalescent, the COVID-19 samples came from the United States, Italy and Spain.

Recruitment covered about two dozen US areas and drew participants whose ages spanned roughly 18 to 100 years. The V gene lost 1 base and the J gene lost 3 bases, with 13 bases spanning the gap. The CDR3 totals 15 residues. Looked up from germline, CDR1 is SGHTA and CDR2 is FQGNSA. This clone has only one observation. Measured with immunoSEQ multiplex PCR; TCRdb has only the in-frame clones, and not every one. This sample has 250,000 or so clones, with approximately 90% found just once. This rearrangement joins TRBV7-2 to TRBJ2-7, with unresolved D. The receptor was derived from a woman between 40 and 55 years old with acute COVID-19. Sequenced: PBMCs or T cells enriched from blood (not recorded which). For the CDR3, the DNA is TGTGCCAGCAGCTTAGGAGCCCTACCTTTCTACGAGCAGTACGTC. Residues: CASSLGALPFYEQYV.